The text below deals with one TCR beta chain. This clonotype was observed many times. Its antigen is currently not known. No quality values exist for individual bases; no much larger clone is one base distant. This specimen belongs to a study of read filtering for tumor transcriptome and immune sequencing (TCRdb year 2020). With respect to the entire study: The cohort had approximately 16 male and approximately 15 female patients with a mean age of about 66 years, ranging from about 40 to 85. Under revised international staging, about 8 patients fell into R-ISS I, some 15 into R-ISS II and six or seven into R-ISS III. After DNase treatment, whole-transcriptome libraries were prepared with the TruSeq RNA Access Library Prep Kit. Per sample, about 4.05 to 10.27 million TCR-region mapped reads were obtained with IR-seq, compared with only roughly 85 to 1,300 with RNA-seq. Using the same bone marrow samples, the study compared TCR repertoires obtained by targeted immune repertoire sequencing with those obtained by bulk whole-transcriptome sequencing. As a main aim, a read-filtering strategy for immune repertoire data was addressed, with the specific question being whether clonotypes supported by a single read should be removed.

General findings and caveats noted by the study authors: In IR-seq, single-read clonotypes were roughly 86% of clonotypes but around 3.2% of total reads; in RNA-seq they were roughly 72% of clonotypes and 35% to 55% of reads. Compared with RNA-seq, IR-seq captured clonotypes at much higher depth and more reliably, and a smaller IR-seq throughput was enough to identify most shared clonotypes. The sorted CD138-negative fraction was a mixed bone marrow immune population, not purified T cells. The correlation between IR-seq and RNA-seq shared clonotype proportions rose when single-read clonotypes were removed.

The Immunoverse kit was used to build TCR libraries from 400 ng RNA, with molecular barcoded adaptors covering alpha/delta and beta/gamma chains. The same RNA used for transcriptome sequencing was used for TCR library preparation. TCR libraries were sequenced on an Illumina HiSeq 4000 with 2 x 150 cycles. As for the authors' bioinformatics: With MiXCR, TCR reads were aligned to human V, D, J and C references and assembled into CDR3 clonotypes, with quality filtering and error correction included. The tcR package in R was used for analysis of clonotype counts and gene usage diversity. For inspection of raw mapping reads, RNA-seq reads were mapped by STAR aligner version 2.5.3a onto GRCh37 of the human genome. IR-seq fastq files were randomly downsampled with Seqtk 1.3 to test the effect of sequencing depth on detected clonotypes. TCRdb trimmed public reads at Q25 via fastp, called clones via MiXCR and kept in-frame beta chains. Each record represents a unique CDR3 protein, reported with the most common genes and DNA among its rows. TCRdb's processing, not the authors', yielded these V and J calls. For this sample there are about 22,000 distinct CDR3 sequences; roughly 15% appear just once. In total, the top ten clones hold approximately 70% of the sample.

V is pared back by 1 base and J by 3 bases, with 5 bases lying between the germline termini. The CDR3 measures 13 amino acids from cysteine to phenylalanine. Only CDR3 DNA remains: 39 bases, in frame from the first base. The germline V gene (reference sequence) yields SSHAT for CDR1 and FNYEAQ for CDR2. Bone marrow was sampled from every patient at the time of active disease. Ficoll-Hypaque density gradient centrifugation was used to isolate bone marrow mononuclear cells. Myeloma plasma cells were removed and CD138-negative cells were collected by negative selection after labeling with CD138 magnetic microbeads on a MACS separator. Flow cytometry with CD138 antibodies on an Attune NxT was used to check how pure the isolated cells were. Total RNA was extracted using TRIzol reagent and was quantified on a NanoDrop spectrophotometer. For each patient, the CD138-negative bone marrow sample underwent paired RNA-seq and IR-seq.

The chain is encoded by TRBV7-7 joined to TRBJ2-3; the D gene cannot be named for sure. The receptor's source is a donor at least 40 years old with multiple myeloma. Sequencing used a population of CD138-negative cells sorted from bone marrow. The cell subset or site tag for this specimen amounts to: bone marrow mononuclear cells depleted of CD138+ plasma/myeloma cells by negative magnetic selection. The nucleotides are TGTGCCAGCAGCTTAGGACGAACAGATACGCAGTATTTT. Its product reads: CASSLGRTDTQYF. The full variable domain, completed from the reference TRBV7-7 and TRBJ2-3 proteins outside the CDR3, reads GAGVSQSPRYKVTKRGQDVTLRCDPISSHATLYWYQQALGQGPEFLTYFNYEAQPDKSGLPSDRFSAERPEGSISTLTIQRTEQRDSAMYRCASSLGRTDTQYFGPGTRLTVL.